This passage covers 15 T cell receptor beta chains from one sample sequenced in a study of OX40 agonist ivuxolimab in advanced cancers. Sequencing used immunoSEQ multiplex PCR; TCRdb keeps in-frame clones, though not all of them. The table has roughly 36,000 clones, around 83% seen once; the top ten hold 1.5% to 2%. The sample here was CD4+ or CD8+ T cells sorted from blood, taken in a trial of the OX40 agonist ivuxolimab. The source is an adult with an advanced solid tumor such as melanoma, head and neck, liver or kidney cancer.

The V and J genes are TRBV10-3 and TRBJ1-1; TRBD1 is a possible D gene (6 bases). The V and J ends lost 4 bases and 1 base respectively, with 16 bases between them. The CDR3 has 16 amino acids. Germline V gene data show CDR1 as ENHRY and CDR2 as SYGVKD. CDR3 sequence: CAISGGGAGANTEAFF. In DNA, the CDR3 is TGTGCCATCAGTGGCGGGGGCGCCGGGGCGAACACTGAAGCTTTCTTT.

V gene TRBV7-8 combines with J gene TRBJ2-2; D uncertain. Germline values: CDR1 SGHVS, CDR2 FQNEAQ. With 0 bases removed from V and 6 bases from J, the gap between germline ends came to 11 bases. The CDR3 is 15 amino acids. This CDR3 is CASSLAHNDAGELFF. The DNA of the CDR3 is TGTGCCAGCAGCTTAGCGCACAATGATGCCGGGGAGCTGTTTTTT. Variable domain in full (rest from reference TRBV7-8 and TRBJ2-2): GAGVSQSPRYKVAKRGQDVALRCDPISGHVSLFWYQQALGQGPEFLTYFQNEAQLDKSGLPSDRFFAERPEGSVSTLKIQRTQQEDSAVYLCASSLAHNDAGELFFGEGSRLTVL.

The DNA for the CDR3 is TGCAGTGCAGGGTCTAATGAAAAACTGTTTTTT. This sequence encodes CSAGSNEKLFF. The V and J genes are TRBV20-1 and TRBJ1-4; D remains ambiguous. This CDR3 is built from 11 residues. From germline, CDR1 is DFQATT and CDR2 SNEGSKA (reference sequence). Trimming pared 6 bases from V and 3 bases from J, leaving 5 bases between.

The chain combines TRBV6-4 with TRBJ2-4; D could derive from TRBD1 or TRBD2 (5 bases each). This CDR3 has 17 amino acids. CDR1 and CDR2 (germline): MRHNA, SNTAGT. The V end lost 10 bases, the J end lost 0 bases, and 22 bases lay between the germline ends. CDR3 coding DNA: TGTGCCACTCCGGGACCTACCGGTCCACTAGCCAAAAACATTCAGTACTTC. This translates into CATPGPTGPLAKNIQYF.

The rearrangement uses TRBV5-1 and TRBJ2-1; D is perhaps TRBD2 (5 bases). Deletions cut 4 bases from V and 1 base from J, with 18 bases between. The length of the CDR3 is 17 residues. The germline gives CDR1 SGHRS, CDR2 YFSETQ. DNA for the CDR3: TGCGCCAGCAGCCCGAACCCAGGCCGGGGTTCCTACAATGAGCAGTTCTTC. As protein: CASSPNPGRGSYNEQFF. The full variable domain, completed using reference TRBV5-1 and TRBJ2-1, is KAGVTQTPRYLIKTRGQQVTLSCSPISGHRSVSWYQQTPGQGLQFLFEYFSETQRNKGNFPGRFSGRQFSNSRSEMNVSTLELGDSALYLCASSPNPGRGSYNEQFFGPGTRLTVL.

The chain has TRBV20-1 and TRBJ2-1; D unresolved. Germline V CDR1 and CDR2: DFQATT, SNEGSKA (reference sequence). The V and J ends lost 5 bases and 8 bases respectively, with 7 bases between them. The CDR3 totals 10 residues. This CDR3 reads CSAVGDEQFF. In nucleotides, the CDR3 is TGCAGTGCTGTAGGCGATGAGCAGTTCTTC.

This clone is a singleton in its sample. The chain links TRBV7-6 to TRBJ2-1; perhaps D is TRBD1 or TRBD2 (5 bases each). CDR3 size: 14 residues. Trimming stripped 2 bases from V and 8 bases from J, with 13 bases between. Looked up from germline, CDR1 is SGHVS and CDR2 is FNYEAQ. The CDR3 region has the DNA TGTGCCAGCAGCTTATTCGAGGGGCCATATGAGCAGTTCTTC. As protein: CASSLFEGPYEQFF.

The CDR3 region has the DNA TGTGCCAGCAGCCGGGGGACTAGCGGGAGTTACGAGCAGTACTTC. This encodes CASSRGTSGSYEQYF. V usage is TRBV11-3 and J usage is TRBJ2-7; 14 nucleotides agree with TRBD2. From germline, CDR1 is SGHNT and CDR2 YENEEA. J gave up 4 bases and V 5 bases, and 4 bases lay outside the gene matches. The CDR3 runs 15 residues.

CDR3 residues: CASSLGAGNTEAFF. The CDR3 nucleotides read TGCGCCAGCAGCCTGGGCGCAGGGAACACTGAAGCTTTCTTT. The rearrangement uses TRBV5-1 and TRBJ1-1; D not resolved. Germline V lookup: CDR1 SGHRS, CDR2 YFSETQ. This CDR3 has 14 amino acids. V was cut by 4 bases and J by 1 base, with 11 bases left in between. The whole variable domain, filled in from reference TRBV5-1 and TRBJ1-1, reads KAGVTQTPRYLIKTRGQQVTLSCSPISGHRSVSWYQQTPGQGLQFLFEYFSETQRNKGNFPGRFSGRQFSNSRSEMNVSTLELGDSALYLCASSLGAGNTEAFFGQGTRLTVV.

This clone has only a few counts. The rearrangement uses TRBV6-5 and TRBJ1-2, with unresolved D. The CDR3 is 13 amino acids. Trimming left V 5 bases short and J 4 bases short, with 11 bases between. The germline gives CDR1 MNHEY, CDR2 SVGAGI. CDR3 amino acids: CASSQRATYGYTF. For the CDR3, the DNA is TGTGCCAGCAGTCAACGGGCTACCTATGGCTACACCTTC.

This clone was seen once. This chain uses TRBV11-2 with TRBJ2-1, with TRBD1 identical over 7 bases. The germline V gene encodes CDR1 SGHAT and CDR2 FQNNGV. Trimming removed 4 bases from V and 3 bases from J; junction bases left unmatched: 9. The CDR3 runs 16 residues. The CDR3 region is CASSSTRDSYYNEQFF. The CDR3 nucleotides are TGTGCCAGCAGCTCAACCCGGGACAGCTACTACAATGAGCAGTTCTTC.

This clone appeared once. The chain links TRBV7-8 to TRBJ1-6; 10 bases match TRBD1. Per germline, CDR1 SGHVS and CDR2 FQNEAQ. The CDR3 spans 14 residues. With 6 bases clipped from V and 9 bases from J, the junction kept 5 bases outside the gene matches. The chain's CDR3 is CASRDDRGRSPLHF. CDR3 coding DNA: TGTGCCAGCAGGGACGACAGGGGGCGTTCACCCCTCCACTTT.

The chain carries TRBV6-1 and TRBJ2-7; D is ambiguous. From germline, CDR1 is MNHNS and CDR2 SASEGT. With 1 base removed from V and 7 bases from J, the gap between germline ends came to 5 bases. The CDR3 totals 11 residues. CDR3 nucleotide sequence: TGTGCCAGCAGTGAAGTCGTGGAGCAGTACTTC. Its protein is CASSEVVEQYF.

The sample holds a few counts of this clone. The chain joins TRBV5-6 to TRBJ2-1; no firm D call. Trimming removed 0 bases from V and 9 bases from J, with 7 bases in between. Germline CDR1 and CDR2: SGHDT and YYEEEE. The CDR3 is made up of 12 amino acids. The chain's CDR3 is CASSLDRSEQFF. CDR3 coding DNA: TGTGCCAGCAGCTTGGATAGATCTGAGCAGTTCTTC.

The J gene is TRBJ1-6, the V gene TRBV27, with D unclear. Germline values: CDR1 MNHEY, CDR2 SMNVEV (reference sequence). The CDR3 covers 15 residues. With 1 base removed from V and 8 bases from J, the gap between germline ends came to 12 bases. The CDR3: CASSLWEGLDSPLHF. As DNA, the CDR3 is TGTGCCAGCAGTTTATGGGAGGGTTTGGATTCACCCCTCCACTTT.